These T cell receptor beta chains were read from a single sample in a study of early T cells in non-severe SARS-CoV-2 infection. TCRdb reanalysed the 5' RACE reads using MiXCR and keeps one entry per CDR3 protein. The data contain about 22,000 distinct CDR3 sequences, around 3.5% of them singletons. Sequenced input: whole blood. The receptors were gathered from an adult who was a healthcare worker with PCR-confirmed SARS-CoV-2 infection or an uninfected control (not recorded which). Both conserved end residues are part of each CDR3. The D gene is left open where the match is weak. Not all rows give a size; the values are once, few, many and, for expanded clones, a class.

J	length	size	D	V	CDR3	DNA
TRBJ1-6	14	medium-sized	-	TRBV7-2	CASSRGDGYSPLHF	TGTGCCAGCAGCCGAGGGGACGGTTATTCACCCCTCCACTTT
TRBJ2-1	16	many	TRBD2	TRBV9	CASSVVTPSGHREQFF	TGTGCCAGCAGCGTAGTAACGCCTAGCGGTCATAGGGAGCAGTTCTTC
TRBJ1-1	15	many	-	TRBV12-3/TRBV12-4	CASTARRQAVTEAFF	TGTGCCAGCACCGCTAGGAGGCAGGCTGTCACTGAAGCTTTCTTT
TRBJ2-3	13	many	-	TRBV9	CASSAEGGDTQYF	TGTGCCAGCAGCGCGGAGGGCGGAGATACGCAGTATTTT
TRBJ1-1	17	many	TRBD1	TRBV11-3	CASSLEDRDWTNTEAFF	TGTGCCAGCAGCTTAGAGGACAGGGATTGGACGAACACTGAAGCTTTCTTT
TRBJ1-5	12	many	-	TRBV20-1	CSARDGGQPQHF	TGCAGTGCTAGAGATGGGGGTCAGCCCCAGCATTTT
TRBJ2-7	14	medium-sized	-	TRBV6-6	CASKGRGSGYEQYF	TGTGCCAGCAAAGGCAGGGGCTCGGGCTACGAGCAGTACTTC
TRBJ1-1	15	many	-	TRBV7-2	CASSSTSTQGTEAFF	TGTGCCAGCAGCTCGACGTCCACGCAGGGAACTGAAGCTTTCTTT
TRBJ2-4	14	many	-	TRBV4-1	CASSQVDGRNIQYF	TGCGCCAGCAGCCAAGTTGACGGGAGAAACATTCAGTACTTC
TRBJ1-6	15	many	-	TRBV10-2	CASSELGSSNSPLHF	TGCGCCAGCAGTGAGTTGGGTAGTTCTAATTCACCCCTCCACTTT
TRBJ1-1	13	many	-	TRBV7-7	CASSLTENTEAFF	TGTGCTAGCAGCTTGACCGAGAACACTGAAGCTTTCTTT
TRBJ2-7	14	-	-	TRBV2	CASSATENSYEQYF	TGTGCCAGCAGTGCGACGGAGAACTCCTACGAGCAGTACTTC
TRBJ1-4	14	many	-	TRBV20-1	CSARDLAGLEKLFF	TGCAGTGCTAGAGATCTTGCCGGGTTGGAAAAACTGTTTTTT
TRBJ1-2	15	many	TRBD1	TRBV12-3/TRBV12-4	CASRLGQGQGYGYTF	TGTGCCAGCAGGCTTGGACAGGGGCAGGGCTATGGCTACACCTTC
TRBJ2-1	13	many	-	TRBV6-2/TRBV6-3	CASSYGVFDEQFF	TGTGCCAGCAGTTACGGAGTTTTCGATGAGCAGTTCTTC
TRBJ1-1	13	many	TRBD1	TRBV6-2/TRBV6-3	CASSRQGGTEAFF	TGTGCCAGCAGCCGACAGGGAGGCACTGAAGCTTTCTTT
TRBJ2-2	14	few	TRBD1	TRBV6-6	CASSWPGGTGELFF	TGTGCCAGCAGTTGGCCAGGGGGCACCGGGGAGCTGTTTTTT
TRBJ2-5	14	many	-	TRBV5-1	CASSHRDSKETQYF	TGCGCCAGCAGCCACCGGGACTCAAAAGAGACCCAGTACTTC
TRBJ1-3	14	medium-sized	-	TRBV7-2	CASSLEGPGNTIYF	TGTGCCAGCAGCTTGGAGGGGCCGGGAAACACCATATATTTT
TRBJ2-7	15	many	TRBD1	TRBV20-1	CSARDRDSYYYEQYF	TGCAGTGCTAGAGACCGGGACAGTTACTACTACGAGCAGTACTTC
TRBJ1-1	15	many	-	TRBV5-1	CASSLAPGAQTEAFF	TGCGCCAGCAGCTTGGCCCCGGGGGCGCAAACTGAAGCTTTCTTT
TRBJ1-5	16	many	-	TRBV4-1	CASSQDSWNGNQPQHF	TGCGCCAGCAGCCAAGACTCGTGGAACGGCAATCAGCCCCAGCATTTT
TRBJ2-2	15	many	-	TRBV7-6	CASSWGLANTGELFF	TGTGCCAGCAGCTGGGGGCTAGCGAACACCGGGGAGCTGTTTTTT
TRBJ1-6	16	many	-	TRBV5-4	CASSQAAGQYNSPLHF	TGTGCCAGCAGCCAGGCCGCAGGACAGTATAATTCACCCCTCCACTTT
TRBJ1-6	14	-	-	TRBV28	CASSFQGYNSPLHF	TGTGCCAGCAGTTTTCAGGGCTATAATTCACCCCTCCACTTT
TRBJ2-1	16	many	-	TRBV12-3/TRBV12-4	CASSLSLRGPYNEQFF	TGTGCCAGCAGTTTAAGCCTCCGGGGCCCCTACAATGAGCAGTTCTTC
TRBJ2-2	14	few	-	TRBV10-1	CASRPDPNTGELFF	TGCGCCAGCAGACCGGACCCGAACACCGGGGAGCTGTTTTTT
TRBJ1-1	14	many	-	TRBV30	CAWSPRTKNTEAFF	TGTGCCTGGAGTCCCCGGACCAAGAACACTGAAGCTTTCTTT